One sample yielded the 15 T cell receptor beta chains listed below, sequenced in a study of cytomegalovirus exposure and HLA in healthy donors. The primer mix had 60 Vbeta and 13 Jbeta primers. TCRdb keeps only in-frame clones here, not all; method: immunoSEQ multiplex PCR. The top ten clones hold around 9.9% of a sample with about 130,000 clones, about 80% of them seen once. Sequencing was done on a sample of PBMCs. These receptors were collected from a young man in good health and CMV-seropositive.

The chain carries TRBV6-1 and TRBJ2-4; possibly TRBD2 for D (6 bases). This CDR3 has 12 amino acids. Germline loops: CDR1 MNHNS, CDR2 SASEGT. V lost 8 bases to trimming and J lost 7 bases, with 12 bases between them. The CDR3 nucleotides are TGTGCCAGCTCGGGACTTAGGAACATTCAGTACTTC. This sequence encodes CASSGLRNIQYF.

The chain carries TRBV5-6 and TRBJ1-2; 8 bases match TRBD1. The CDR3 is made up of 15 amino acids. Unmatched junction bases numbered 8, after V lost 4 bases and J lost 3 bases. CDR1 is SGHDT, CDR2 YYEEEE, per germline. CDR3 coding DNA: TGTGCCAGCAGCCTCTCTACGACAGGGGACTATGGCTACACCTTC. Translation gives CASSLSTTGDYGYTF.

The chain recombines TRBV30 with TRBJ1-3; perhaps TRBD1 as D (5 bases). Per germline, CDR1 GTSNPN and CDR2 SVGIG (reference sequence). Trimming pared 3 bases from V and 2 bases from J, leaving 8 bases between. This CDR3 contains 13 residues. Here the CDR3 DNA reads TGTGCCTGGAGGGGCAGGGCTGGAAACACCATATATTTT. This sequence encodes CAWRGRAGNTIYF.

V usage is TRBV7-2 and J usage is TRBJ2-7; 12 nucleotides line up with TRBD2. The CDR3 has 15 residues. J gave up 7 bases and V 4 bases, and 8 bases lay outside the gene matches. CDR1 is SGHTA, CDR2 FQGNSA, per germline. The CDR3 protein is CASSSPSGRAIEQYF. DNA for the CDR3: TGTGCCAGCAGCTCCCCTAGCGGGAGGGCCATAGAGCAGTACTTC.

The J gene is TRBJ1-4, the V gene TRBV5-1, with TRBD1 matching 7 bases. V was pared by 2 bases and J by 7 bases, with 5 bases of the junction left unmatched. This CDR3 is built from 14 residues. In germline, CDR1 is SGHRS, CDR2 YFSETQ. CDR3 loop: CASSLGTAREKLFF. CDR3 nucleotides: TGCGCCAGCAGCTTAGGGACAGCCCGTGAAAAACTGTTTTTT.

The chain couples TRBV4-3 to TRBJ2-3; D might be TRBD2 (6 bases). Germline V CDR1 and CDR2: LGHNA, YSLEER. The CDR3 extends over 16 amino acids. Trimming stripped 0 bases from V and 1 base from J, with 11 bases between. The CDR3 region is CASSQETGEGTDTQYF. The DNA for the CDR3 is TGCGCCAGCAGCCAAGAAACGGGAGAGGGCACAGATACGCAGTATTTT.

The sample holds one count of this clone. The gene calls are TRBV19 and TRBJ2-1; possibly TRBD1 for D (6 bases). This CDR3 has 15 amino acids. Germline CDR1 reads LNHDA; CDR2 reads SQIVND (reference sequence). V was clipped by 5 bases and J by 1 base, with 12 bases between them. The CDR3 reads CASSSLGGSYNEQFF. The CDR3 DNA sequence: TGTGCCAGTAGTTCACTAGGGGGTTCCTACAATGAGCAGTTCTTC.

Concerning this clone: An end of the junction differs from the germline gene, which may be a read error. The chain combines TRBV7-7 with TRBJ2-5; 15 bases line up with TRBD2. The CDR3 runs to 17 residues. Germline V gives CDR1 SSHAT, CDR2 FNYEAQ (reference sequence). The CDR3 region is CASSPRRTSGRGETQYF. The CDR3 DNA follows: TGTGCTAGCAGCCCGAGACGGACTAGCGGGAGGGGAGAGACCCAGTACTTC. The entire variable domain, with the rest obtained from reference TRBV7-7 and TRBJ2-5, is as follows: GAGVSQSPRYKVTKRGQDVTLRCDPISSHATLYWYQQALGQGPEFLTYFNYEAQPDKSGLPSDRFSAERPEGSISTLTIQRTEQRDSAMYRCASSPRRTSGRGETQYFGPGTRLLVL.

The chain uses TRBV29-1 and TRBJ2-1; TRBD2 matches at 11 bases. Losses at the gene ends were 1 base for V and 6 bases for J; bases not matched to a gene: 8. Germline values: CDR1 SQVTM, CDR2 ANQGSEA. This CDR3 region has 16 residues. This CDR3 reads CSVEASGLAVCNEQFF. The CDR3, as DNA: TGCAGCGTTGAAGCTTCGGGACTAGCGGTGTGCAATGAGCAGTTCTTC.

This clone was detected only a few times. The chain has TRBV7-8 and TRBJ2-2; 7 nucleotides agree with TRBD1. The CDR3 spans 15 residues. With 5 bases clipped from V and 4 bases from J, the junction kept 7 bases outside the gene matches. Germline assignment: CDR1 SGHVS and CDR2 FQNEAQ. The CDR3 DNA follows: TGTGCCAGCAGCCCACTACAGGGGCCCACCGGGGAGCTGTTTTTT. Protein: CASSPLQGPTGELFF. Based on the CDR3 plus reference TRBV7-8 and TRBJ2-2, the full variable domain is GAGVSQSPRYKVAKRGQDVALRCDPISGHVSLFWYQQALGQGPEFLTYFQNEAQLDKSGLPSDRFFAERPEGSVSTLKIQRTQQEDSAVYLCASSPLQGPTGELFFGEGSRLTVL.

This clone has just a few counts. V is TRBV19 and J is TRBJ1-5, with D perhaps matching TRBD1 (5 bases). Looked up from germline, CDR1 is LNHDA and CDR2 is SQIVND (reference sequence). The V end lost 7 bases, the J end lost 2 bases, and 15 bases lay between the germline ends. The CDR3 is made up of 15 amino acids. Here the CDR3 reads CASISLGRGNQPQHF. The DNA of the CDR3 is TGTGCCAGTATTTCCCTAGGCAGGGGCAATCAGCCCCAGCATTTT. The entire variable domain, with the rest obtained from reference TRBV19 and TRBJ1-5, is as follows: DGGITQSPKYLFRKEGQNVTLSCEQNLNHDAMYWYRQDPGQGLRLIYYSQIVNDFQKGDIAEGYSVSREKKESFPLTVTSAQKNPTAFYLCASISLGRGNQPQHFGDGTRLSIL.

DNA for the CDR3: TGTGCCAGCAGCCAAGGTCTGGGACTAGCTGTCGAGCAGTACTTC. Its translation: CASSQGLGLAVEQYF. The J gene is TRBJ2-7, the V gene TRBV4-2; TRBD2 matches 9 bases. Germline loops: CDR1 LGHNA, CDR2 YNFKEQ. V was pared by 1 base and J by 6 bases, with 7 bases of the junction left unmatched. The length of the CDR3 is 15 residues.

CDR3 residues: CSVQATGGQPQHF. The CDR3 nucleotides read TGCAGCGTTCAGGCGACAGGGGGTCAGCCCCAGCATTTT. This sequence joins TRBV29-1 and TRBJ1-5; 9 bases map to TRBD1. This CDR3 spans 13 amino acids. CDR1 and CDR2 (germline): SQVTM, ANQGSEA. With V trimmed by 5 bases and J by 6 bases, 5 bases remained unmatched.

The CDR3 here is CASSLAWRDGRYEQYF. The CDR3 DNA is TGTGCCAGCAGCTTAGCATGGAGAGATGGTCGGTACGAGCAGTACTTC. This chain connects TRBV7-9 to TRBJ2-7; D gene uncertain. The germline V gene encodes CDR1 SEHNR and CDR2 FQNEAQ (reference sequence). The CDR3 length is 16 residues. V was trimmed by 0 bases and J by 4 bases, leaving 16 bases between them.

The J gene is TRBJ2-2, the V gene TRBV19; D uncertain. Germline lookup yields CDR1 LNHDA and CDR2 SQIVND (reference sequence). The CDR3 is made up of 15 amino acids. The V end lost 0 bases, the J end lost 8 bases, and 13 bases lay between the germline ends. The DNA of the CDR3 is TGTGCCAGTAGTATAGACTACCCTTTTTTGGGGGAGCTGTTTTTT. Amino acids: CASSIDYPFLGELFF.